The 5 T cell receptor beta chains presented below share a single source sample, sequenced in a study of cytomegalovirus exposure and HLA in healthy donors. The PCR ran on 60 Vbeta and 13 Jbeta primers. Produced via immunoSEQ multiplex PCR; TCRdb's table is partial and in-frame only. The sample lists roughly 140,000 clones; 64% were seen once. Sequenced: PBMCs. These receptors all come from a woman aged 25 to 39 in good health and CMV-seropositive.

The chain recombines TRBV18 with TRBJ1-2; D gene unclear. The CDR3 is 13 amino acids. Between the trimmed V and J ends, which lost 3 bases and 1 base, there was a span of 6 bases. Germline V CDR1 and CDR2: KGHSH, LQKENI. The CDR3 spells CASSPSDNYGYTF. For the CDR3, the DNA is TGTGCCAGCTCACCTTCAGATAACTATGGCTACACCTTC.

This clone was counted once. J is TRBJ2-1 and V is TRBV18; 8 bases fit TRBD2. This CDR3 comprises 15 residues. Germline V gene lookup returns CDR1 KGHSH and CDR2 LQKENI. Trimming took 0 bases from V and 5 from J; bases not matched to a gene: 3. CDR3 protein: CASSPPALADNEQFF. DNA for the CDR3: TGTGCCAGCTCACCACCGGCACTAGCGGACAATGAGCAGTTCTTC.

V usage is TRBV6-5 and J usage is TRBJ1-1; a possible D gene is TRBD1 (5 bases). In germline, CDR1 is MNHEY, CDR2 SVGAGI. V was shortened by 4 bases and J by 1 base, with 7 bases between the two germline ends. The CDR3 contains 13 residues. The CDR3 protein is CASSLTGNTEAFF. In DNA, the CDR3 is TGTGCCAGCAGTTTAACAGGGAACACTGAAGCTTTCTTT.

The chain uses TRBV2 and TRBJ2-1; 12 bases align to TRBD2. The CDR3 contains 15 residues. The junction had 3 bases not matched to a gene; V was cut back by 6 bases and J by 3 bases. CDR1 and CDR2 from the germline V gene are SNHLY and FYNNEI. The chain's CDR3 is CASSSTSGGYNEQFF. DNA for the CDR3: TGTGCCAGCAGCTCGACTAGCGGGGGCTACAATGAGCAGTTCTTC.

The V gene is TRBV7-9, the J gene TRBJ2-1, with D tentatively TRBD1 (5 bases). The CDR3 runs to 15 residues. Deletions cut 5 bases from V and 5 bases from J, with 16 bases between. Germline V gene lookup returns CDR1 SEHNR and CDR2 FQNEAQ (reference sequence). The DNA for the CDR3 is TGTGCCAGCAGCGCCCAGGGTCGCCTAGACAATGAGCAGTTCTTC. Encoded protein: CASSAQGRLDNEQFF.